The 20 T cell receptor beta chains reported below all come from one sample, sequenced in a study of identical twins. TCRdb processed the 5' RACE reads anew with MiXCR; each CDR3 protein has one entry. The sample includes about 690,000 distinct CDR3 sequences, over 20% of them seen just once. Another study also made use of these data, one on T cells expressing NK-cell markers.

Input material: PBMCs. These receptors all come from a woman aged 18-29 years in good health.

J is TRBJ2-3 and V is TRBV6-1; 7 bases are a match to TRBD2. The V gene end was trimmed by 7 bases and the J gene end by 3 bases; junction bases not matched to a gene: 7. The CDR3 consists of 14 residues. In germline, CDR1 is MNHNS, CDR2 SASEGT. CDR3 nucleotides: TGTGCCAGCAAGCGGGGCAGGGCAACAGATACGCAGTATTTT. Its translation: CASKRGRATDTQYF.

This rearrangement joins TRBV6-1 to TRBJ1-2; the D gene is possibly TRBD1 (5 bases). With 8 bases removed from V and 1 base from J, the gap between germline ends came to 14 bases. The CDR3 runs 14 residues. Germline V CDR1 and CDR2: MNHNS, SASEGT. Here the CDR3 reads CASAGQTLNYGYTF. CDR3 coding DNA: TGTGCCAGCGCAGGGCAGACCCTTAACTATGGCTACACCTTC.

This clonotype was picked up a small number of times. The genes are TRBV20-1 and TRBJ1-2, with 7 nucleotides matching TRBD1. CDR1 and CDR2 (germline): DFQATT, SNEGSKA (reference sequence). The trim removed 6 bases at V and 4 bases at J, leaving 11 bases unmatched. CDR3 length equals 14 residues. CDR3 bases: TGCAGTGCCGTGAACAGGGGAAAGATCTATGGCTACACCTTC. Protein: CSAVNRGKIYGYTF.

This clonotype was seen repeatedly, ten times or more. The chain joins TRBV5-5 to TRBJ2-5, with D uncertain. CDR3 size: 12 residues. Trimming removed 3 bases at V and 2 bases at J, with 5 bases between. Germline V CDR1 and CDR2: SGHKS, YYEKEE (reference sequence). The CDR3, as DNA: TGTGCCAGCAGCTATGTACAAGAGACCCAGTACTTC. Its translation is CASSYVQETQYF.

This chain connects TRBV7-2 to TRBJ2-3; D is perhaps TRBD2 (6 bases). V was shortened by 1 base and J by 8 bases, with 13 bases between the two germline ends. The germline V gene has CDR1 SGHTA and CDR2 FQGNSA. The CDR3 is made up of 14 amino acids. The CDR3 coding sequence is TGTGCCAGCAGCTTAGGGCGCGGGGTTGGTACGCAGTATTTT. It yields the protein CASSLGRGVGTQYF.

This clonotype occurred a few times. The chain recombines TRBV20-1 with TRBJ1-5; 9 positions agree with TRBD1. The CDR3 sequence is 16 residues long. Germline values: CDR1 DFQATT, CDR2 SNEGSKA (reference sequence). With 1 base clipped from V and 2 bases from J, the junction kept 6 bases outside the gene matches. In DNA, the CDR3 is TGCAGTGCTAGAGGACAGGGGGAGTATCGCAATCAGCCCCAGCATTTT. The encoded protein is CSARGQGEYRNQPQHF.

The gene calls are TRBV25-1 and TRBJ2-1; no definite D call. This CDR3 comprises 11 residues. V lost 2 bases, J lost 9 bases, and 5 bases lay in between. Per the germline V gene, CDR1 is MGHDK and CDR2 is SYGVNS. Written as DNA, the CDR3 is TGTGCCAGCAGTGAAATGGGTGAGCAGTTCTTC. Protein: CASSEMGEQFF.

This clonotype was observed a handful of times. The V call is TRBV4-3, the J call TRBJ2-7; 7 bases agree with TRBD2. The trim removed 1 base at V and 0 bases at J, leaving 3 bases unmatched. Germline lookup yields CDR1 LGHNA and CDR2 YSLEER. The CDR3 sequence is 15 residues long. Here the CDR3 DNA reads TGCGCCAGCAGCCAAGGGGGAGGGGCCTCCTACGAGCAGTACTTC. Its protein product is CASSQGGGASYEQYF.

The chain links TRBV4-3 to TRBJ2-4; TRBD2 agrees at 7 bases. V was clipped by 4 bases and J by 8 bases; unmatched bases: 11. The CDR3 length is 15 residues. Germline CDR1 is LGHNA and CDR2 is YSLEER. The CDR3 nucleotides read TGCGCCAGCAGCCCGGGCCCGGGAGGTGCGGACATTCAGTACTTC. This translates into CASSPGPGGADIQYF.

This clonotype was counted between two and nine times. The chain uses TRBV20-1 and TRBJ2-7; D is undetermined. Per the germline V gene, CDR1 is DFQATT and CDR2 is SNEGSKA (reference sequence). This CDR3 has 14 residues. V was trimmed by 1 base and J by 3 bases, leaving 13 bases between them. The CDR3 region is CSARAGFGYYEQYF. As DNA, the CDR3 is TGCAGTGCTAGAGCCGGCTTCGGGTACTACGAGCAGTACTTC.

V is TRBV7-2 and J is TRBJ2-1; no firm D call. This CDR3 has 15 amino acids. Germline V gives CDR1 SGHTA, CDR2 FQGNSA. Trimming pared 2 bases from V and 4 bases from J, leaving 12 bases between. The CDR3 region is CASSLQTSEYNEQFF. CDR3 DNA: TGTGCCAGCAGCTTACAGACTTCCGAATACAATGAGCAGTTCTTC.

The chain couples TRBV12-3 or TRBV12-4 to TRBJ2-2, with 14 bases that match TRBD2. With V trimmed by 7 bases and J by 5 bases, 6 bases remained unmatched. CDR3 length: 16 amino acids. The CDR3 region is CASNAGTSGGTGELFF. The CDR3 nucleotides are TGTGCCAGCAACGCAGGGACTAGCGGGGGAACCGGGGAGCTGTTTTTT.

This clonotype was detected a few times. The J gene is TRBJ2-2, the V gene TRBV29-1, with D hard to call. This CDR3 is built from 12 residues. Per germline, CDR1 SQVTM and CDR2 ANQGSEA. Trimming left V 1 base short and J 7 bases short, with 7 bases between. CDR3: CSVEGPGGELFF. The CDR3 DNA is TGCAGCGTTGAAGGGCCGGGCGGGGAGCTGTTTTTT.

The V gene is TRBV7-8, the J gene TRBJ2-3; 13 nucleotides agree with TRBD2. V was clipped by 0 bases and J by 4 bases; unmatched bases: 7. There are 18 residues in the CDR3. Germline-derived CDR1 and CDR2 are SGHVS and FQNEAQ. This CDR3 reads CASSLAGLAGVRSDTQYF. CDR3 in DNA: TGTGCCAGCAGCTTAGCTGGACTAGCGGGAGTTAGGTCAGATACGCAGTATTTT.

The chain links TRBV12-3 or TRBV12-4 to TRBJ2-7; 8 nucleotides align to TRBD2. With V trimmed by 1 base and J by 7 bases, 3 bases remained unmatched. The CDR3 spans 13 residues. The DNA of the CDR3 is TGTGCCAGCAGTTTAGAAGTAGCGGGAGAGCAGTACTTC. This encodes CASSLEVAGEQYF.

CDR3 in DNA: TGTGCCAGCAGCATACAGGGCTCAAGCTCCTACAATGAGCAGTTCTTC. Its protein is CASSIQGSSSYNEQFF. The chain combines TRBV7-2 with TRBJ2-1; D is possibly TRBD1 (6 bases). The germline V gene has CDR1 SGHTA and CDR2 FQGNSA. This CDR3 region has 16 residues. Trimming left V 5 bases short and J 0 bases short, with 14 bases between.

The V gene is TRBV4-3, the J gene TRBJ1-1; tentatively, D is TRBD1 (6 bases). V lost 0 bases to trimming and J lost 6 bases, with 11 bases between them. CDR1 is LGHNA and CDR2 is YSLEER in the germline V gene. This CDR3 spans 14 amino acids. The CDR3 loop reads CASSQERGGPEAFF. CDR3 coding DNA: TGCGCCAGCAGCCAAGAGAGGGGGGGCCCTGAAGCTTTCTTT.

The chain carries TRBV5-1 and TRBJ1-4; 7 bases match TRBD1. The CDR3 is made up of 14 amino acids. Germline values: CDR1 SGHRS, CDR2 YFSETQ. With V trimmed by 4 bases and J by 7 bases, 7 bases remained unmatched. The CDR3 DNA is TGCGCCAGCAGCCCAAGACAGGGTCTTGAAAAACTGTTTTTT. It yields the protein CASSPRQGLEKLFF.

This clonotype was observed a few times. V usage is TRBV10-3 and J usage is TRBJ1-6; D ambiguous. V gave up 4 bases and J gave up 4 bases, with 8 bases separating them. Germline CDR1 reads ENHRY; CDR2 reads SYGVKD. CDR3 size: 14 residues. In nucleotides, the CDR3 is TGTGCCATCAGTGTCCGGGATTATAATTCACCCCTCCACTTT. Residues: CAISVRDYNSPLHF.

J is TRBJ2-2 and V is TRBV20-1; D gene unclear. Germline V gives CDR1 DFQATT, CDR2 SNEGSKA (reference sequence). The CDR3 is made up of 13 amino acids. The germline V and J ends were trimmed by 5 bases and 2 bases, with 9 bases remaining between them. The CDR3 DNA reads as TGCAGTGCTTCCCCACTCAACACCGGGGAGCTGTTTTTT. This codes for CSASPLNTGELFF.